The 30 T cell receptor beta chains below all came from one sample that was sequenced in a study of cytomegalovirus exposure and HLA in healthy donors. Sequenced by immunoSEQ multiplex PCR; TCRdb stores in-frame clones only, minus some. The profile shows 150,000 to 200,000 clones, roughly nine tenths of them singletons. The material sequenced was PBMCs. These receptors were taken from a woman under 30 in good health and CMV-seropositive.

This chain joins TRBV30 and TRBJ1-4; weak D call: TRBD1 (5 bases). With 0 bases removed from V and 5 bases from J, the gap between germline ends came to 13 bases. Germline V lookup: CDR1 GTSNPN, CDR2 SVGIG (reference sequence). The CDR3 has 15 residues. CDR3 sequence (DNA): TGTGCCTGGAGTGTAGGTCAGGGTGGGAATGAAAAACTGTTTTTT. Translated, it gives CAWSVGQGGNEKLFF.

The genes are TRBV19 and TRBJ2-7, with D possibly TRBD2 on 6 matching bases. Per germline, CDR1 LNHDA and CDR2 SQIVND (reference sequence). This CDR3 region has 13 residues. Trimming removed 3 bases at V and 7 bases at J, with 13 bases between. CDR3 bases: TGTGCCAGTAGTATCAAATGGAGCGGGGAGCAGTACTTC. It yields the protein CASSIKWSGEQYF.

The V and J genes are TRBV11-3 and TRBJ2-7; D may be TRBD2 (5 bases). Looked up from germline, CDR1 is SGHNT and CDR2 is YENEEA. V was cut by 0 bases and J by 6 bases, with 9 bases left in between. This CDR3 spans 13 amino acids. The CDR3 nucleotides read TGTGCCAGCAGCTTAGACCTAGGGAGCGAGCAGTACTTC. Translation: CASSLDLGSEQYF.

The CDR3 sequence is CASSAAGTRADTQYF. CDR3 in DNA: TGTGCCAGCAGCGCAGCCGGGACTAGGGCAGATACGCAGTATTTT. The V and J genes are TRBV9 and TRBJ2-3; 8 bases align to TRBD2. Trimming removed 3 bases from V and 4 bases from J; junction bases left unmatched: 7. This CDR3 comprises 15 residues. Per the germline V gene, CDR1 is SGDLS and CDR2 is YYNGEE.

The chain links TRBV7-8 to TRBJ2-1, with no clear D. From germline, CDR1 is SGHVS and CDR2 FQNEAQ. There are 13 residues in the CDR3. The ends were cut back, 3 bases at V and 6 bases at J, with 9 bases in the middle. CDR3: CASSLQVSNEQFF. The CDR3 DNA reads as TGTGCCAGCAGCTTGCAGGTGAGCAATGAGCAGTTCTTC.

The rearrangement links TRBV7-2 to TRBJ2-1; D might be TRBD2 (7 bases). Trimming cost V 6 bases and J 7 bases, with 22 bases left between them. CDR3 length equals 16 residues. Germline V gene lookup returns CDR1 SGHTA and CDR2 FQGNSA. The CDR3 protein is CASSYPSGGARNEQFF. The DNA for the CDR3 is TGTGCCAGCAGTTACCCTTCGGGGGGCGCGAGGAATGAGCAGTTCTTC.

V gene TRBV4-1 combines with J gene TRBJ2-1; 7 bases map to TRBD2. The CDR3 is 15 amino acids. V lost 1 base, J lost 0 bases, and 0 bases stayed unmatched. CDR1 MGHRA and CDR2 YSYEKL come from the germline V gene. The CDR3 loop reads CASSQGGSSYNEQFF. CDR3 bases: TGCGCCAGCAGCCAAGGCGGGAGCTCCTACAATGAGCAGTTCTTC.

The chain links TRBV6-6 to TRBJ2-1, with 10 bases that match TRBD2. Germline V gene lookup returns CDR1 MNHNY and CDR2 SVGAGI (reference sequence). The length of the CDR3 is 16 residues. With 2 bases clipped from V and 3 bases from J, the junction kept 4 bases outside the gene matches. The CDR3 reads CASSYGPSGGYNEQFF. CDR3 DNA: TGTGCCAGCAGTTACGGGCCTAGCGGGGGCTACAATGAGCAGTTCTTC.

The V gene is TRBV4-3, the J gene TRBJ1-1; possibly TRBD1 for D (6 bases). CDR3 length equals 13 residues. V was pared by 4 bases and J by 1 base, with 7 bases between. CDR1 and CDR2 (germline): LGHNA, YSLEER. The chain's CDR3 is CASSPTGNTEAFF. CDR3 sequence (DNA): TGCGCCAGCAGCCCGACAGGGAACACTGAAGCTTTCTTT.

This clone was counted a single time. This chain connects TRBV7-6 to TRBJ2-5; TRBD1 aligns across 7 bases. Germline trimming cut 4 bases from V and 1 base from J; bases unmatched to any gene: 9. Germline assignment: CDR1 SGHVS and CDR2 FNYEAQ. The CDR3 contains 16 residues. CDR3 DNA sequence: TGTGCCAGCAGCTCCCCCATCGGGACAGTCCAAGAGACCCAGTACTTC. It encodes CASSSPIGTVQETQYF.

The V gene is TRBV6-5, the J gene TRBJ2-5, with D perhaps matching TRBD1 (5 bases). CDR1 and CDR2 from the germline V gene are MNHEY and SVGAGI. Deletions cut 11 bases from V and 5 bases from J, with 12 bases between. This CDR3 is built from 11 residues. The CDR3 loop is CASMGQETQYF. The CDR3 nucleotides are TGTGCCTCTATGGGGCAGGAGACCCAGTACTTC.

This clone was counted between two and nine times. V gene TRBV30 combines with J gene TRBJ1-5, with a weak D call TRBD1 (5 bases). The CDR3 has 13 residues. The germline CDR1 and CDR2 sequences are GTSNPN and SVGIG (reference sequence). V shed 2 bases and J shed 4 bases, with 9 bases lying between them. CDR3 amino acids: CAWSSSGNQPQHF. CDR3 bases: TGTGCCTGGAGTTCATCAGGGAATCAGCCCCAGCATTTT.

This chain links TRBV18 with TRBJ2-7, with TRBD1 matching over 7 bases. From germline, CDR1 is KGHSH and CDR2 LQKENI. The length of the CDR3 is 15 residues. V dropped 4 bases and J dropped 2; count of bases not matched to a gene: 8. The CDR3 region is CASSLPGTVTYEQYF. DNA for the CDR3: TGTGCCAGCTCACTACCTGGGACAGTCACCTACGAGCAGTACTTC.

The rearrangement links TRBV23-1 to TRBJ2-1; 7 nucleotides agree with TRBD1. TRBV23-1 is treated as an ORF (open reading frame) with a function not yet certain. J gave up 8 bases and V 2 bases, and 3 bases lay outside the gene matches. The CDR3 spans 13 residues. CDR3 sequence (DNA): TGCGCCAGCAGTCAAAGGGGGCGGTATGAGCAGTTCTTC. Its protein product is CASSQRGRYEQFF.

This clone was found once. This chain uses TRBV4-3 with TRBJ2-1; TRBD2 matches 12 bases. CDR1 LGHNA and CDR2 YSLEER come from the germline V gene. CDR3 size: 18 residues. J gave up 7 bases and V 1 base, and 11 bases lay outside the gene matches. The CDR3 protein is CASSQVVLAGGAGNEQFF. DNA for the CDR3: TGCGCCAGCAGCCAAGTCGTACTAGCGGGAGGAGCAGGAAATGAGCAGTTCTTC.

The chain carries TRBV19 and TRBJ2-3, with unresolved D. Trimming took 2 bases from V and 6 from J, leaving 12 bases between them. There are 14 residues in the CDR3. Germline assignment: CDR1 LNHDA and CDR2 SQIVND (reference sequence). CDR3 DNA sequence: TGTGCCAGTAGTATACCGGGTAGGTCGGATACGCAGTATTTT. Amino acid sequence: CASSIPGRSDTQYF.

This chain uses TRBV11-2 with TRBJ2-7; D gene uncertain. Looked up from germline, CDR1 is SGHAT and CDR2 is FQNNGV. This CDR3 spans 12 amino acids. Between the trimmed V and J ends, which lost 1 base and 3 bases, there was a span of 4 bases. The CDR3 here is CASSLAGYEQYF. The DNA of the CDR3 is TGTGCCAGCAGCTTAGCCGGCTACGAGCAGTACTTC.

The chain employs TRBV6-5 and TRBJ2-7, with 8 bases lining up with TRBD2. Germline CDR1 is MNHEY and CDR2 is SVGAGI. The junction had 13 bases not matched to a gene; V was cut back by 10 bases and J by 2 bases. This CDR3 is built from 15 residues. The CDR3 DNA is TGTGCCACACCCTGCGGGGGGCTAGCAGCCTACGAGCAGTACTTC. This translates into CATPCGGLAAYEQYF.

The genes are TRBV28 and TRBJ2-7, with D perhaps matching TRBD2 (5 bases). Trimming removed 6 bases from V and 0 bases from J, with 12 bases in between. The CDR3 has 14 amino acids. Germline V gene sequence: CDR1 MDHEN, CDR2 SYDVKM. The DNA for the CDR3 is TGTGCCAGCAGGCTAGACGGGAACTCCTACGAGCAGTACTTC. Translating gives CASRLDGNSYEQYF.

The chain employs TRBV12-5 and TRBJ1-2; no definite D call. The V end lost 6 bases, the J end lost 2 bases, and 4 bases lay between the germline ends. Germline V CDR1 and CDR2: LGHNT, FRNRAP. This CDR3 is 11 amino acids long. The CDR3 DNA follows: TGTGCTAGTGGAATAAACTATGGCTACACCTTC. Translating gives CASGINYGYTF.

This chain joins TRBV6-5 and TRBJ2-1; 10 nucleotides align to TRBD1. Germline CDR1 and CDR2: MNHEY and SVGAGI. With 0 bases clipped from V and 8 bases from J, the junction kept 4 bases outside the gene matches. The CDR3 extends over 15 amino acids. The CDR3 here is CASSYSSDRGDEQFF. CDR3 nucleotides: TGTGCCAGCAGTTACTCTTCGGACAGGGGGGATGAGCAGTTCTTC.

The chain is built from TRBV2 and TRBJ2-6; 8 nucleotides align to TRBD2. Germline trimming cut 4 bases from V and 0 bases from J; bases unmatched to any gene: 2. Per the germline V gene, CDR1 is SNHLY and CDR2 is FYNNEI. The CDR3 spans 16 residues. The CDR3 is CASSASGSSGANVLTF. In DNA, the CDR3 is TGTGCCAGCAGTGCCAGCGGGAGCTCTGGGGCCAACGTCCTGACTTTC. Full variable domain (rest looked up from reference TRBV2 and TRBJ2-6): EPEVTQTPSHQVTQMGQEVILRCVPISNHLYFYWYRQILGQKVEFLVSFYNNEISEKSEIFDDQFSVERPDGSNFTLKIRSTKLEDSAMYFCASSASGSSGANVLTFGAGSRLTVL.

This clone occurred once. The chain links TRBV29-1 to TRBJ2-7; D possibly corresponds to TRBD1 (6 bases). Between the trimmed V and J ends, which lost 6 bases and 2 bases, there was a span of 14 bases. Germline loops: CDR1 SQVTM, CDR2 ANQGSEA. The CDR3 has 13 residues. CDR3 residues: CSVRGQLTYEQYF. The CDR3 DNA sequence: TGCAGCGTCCGAGGACAGCTAACCTACGAGCAGTACTTC.

The chain has TRBV29-1 and TRBJ2-5, with 12 bases lining up with TRBD1. The germline CDR1 and CDR2 sequences are SQVTM and ANQGSEA. J lost 5 bases, V lost 5 bases, and 3 bases had no gene match. The CDR3 length is 13 residues. CDR3 DNA: TGCAGCGTTAGGGACAGGGGGCCCGAGACCCAGTACTTC. This codes for CSVRDRGPETQYF.

The CDR3, as DNA: TGTGCCAGCAGTTCCGGGACTAGCGGGACAGATACGCAGTATTTT. It yields the protein CASSSGTSGTDTQYF. The chain is built from TRBV5-6 and TRBJ2-3; 12 bases agree with TRBD2. CDR3 length: 15 amino acids. CDR1 and CDR2 from the germline V gene are SGHDT and YYEEEE. V was clipped by 5 bases and J by 3 bases; unmatched bases: 4.

The chain combines TRBV5-1 with TRBJ2-7; weak D call: TRBD2 (6 bases). CDR3 length: 15 amino acids. The germline V gene encodes CDR1 SGHRS and CDR2 YFSETQ. Between the trimmed V and J ends, which lost 4 bases and 6 bases, there was a span of 20 bases. CDR3 sequence (DNA): TGCGCCAGCAGCCGGGGGATGGTATACGATATCGAGCAGTACTTC. Protein product: CASSRGMVYDIEQYF.

The chain links TRBV28 to TRBJ2-7, with D possibly TRBD2 on 6 matching bases. Trimming stripped 3 bases from V and 6 bases from J, with 12 bases between. This CDR3 is built from 13 residues. Germline V gene sequence: CDR1 MDHEN, CDR2 SYDVKM. The CDR3 bases are TGTGCCAGCAGTTTTCAGGGAGGAGGCGAGCAGTACTTC. It is translated as CASSFQGGGEQYF.

The chain carries TRBV6-6 and TRBJ2-7; the match to TRBD2 covers 9 bases. CDR1 is MNHNY, CDR2 SVGAGI, per germline (reference sequence). The CDR3 has 14 amino acids. After removal of 5 bases from V and 1 base from J, the junction contained 3 bases not matched to a gene. The CDR3 sequence: CASSATSGSYEQYF. CDR3 sequence (DNA): TGTGCCAGCAGTGCGACTAGCGGTTCCTACGAGCAGTACTTC.

The chain employs TRBV7-2 and TRBJ1-3, with D maybe TRBD1 (5 bases). This CDR3 has 15 residues. V lost 3 bases, J lost 4 bases, and 13 bases lay in between. Per germline, CDR1 SGHTA and CDR2 FQGNSA. The DNA of the CDR3 is TGTGCCAGCAGCTTGGGGGGATGGAACGGAAACACCATATATTTT. It specifies CASSLGGWNGNTIYF.

This chain connects TRBV28 to TRBJ1-2; D is perhaps TRBD1 (5 bases). V was clipped by 2 bases and J by 7 bases, with 14 bases between them. This CDR3 region has 14 residues. Looked up from germline, CDR1 is MDHEN and CDR2 is SYDVKM. The CDR3 reads CASSLVAGSGGYTF. CDR3 sequence (DNA): TGTGCCAGCAGTTTAGTCGCAGGGTCGGGTGGCTACACCTTC.